The rows below give T cell receptor beta chains drawn from one sample of a study. TCRdb re-called the reads through MiXCR, storing one row per CDR3 protein. The sample has more than 5,500 distinct CDR3 sequences, roughly a third seen once. Sequenced sample: blood. Receptor source: a human donor. The CDR3 runs from the conserved cysteine through the conserved F or W. Fields, in order: V gene, D gene, clone size, J gene, CDR3 protein, CDR3 DNA. The D gene is left open where the match is weak. Some rows have no size entry. The others give once, few or many, or a class for an expanded clone.

TRBV29-1,TRBD1,many,TRBJ1-5,CSVGHRGSNQPQHF,TGCAGCGTTGGGCACAGGGGAAGCAATCAGCCCCAGCATTTT
TRBV20-1,NA,NA,TRBJ1-1,CSARVWDDTEAFF,TGCAGTGCTAGAGTTTGGGACGACACTGAAGCTTTCTTT
TRBV4-2,NA,many,TRBJ1-5,CASSQDRPSAPQHF,TGTGCCAGCAGCCAAGATCGGCCCTCGGCGCCCCAGCATTTT
TRBV29-1,NA,NA,TRBJ1-1,CSVEDRLAFF,TGCAGCGTTGAAGATCGCCTAGCTTTCTTT
TRBV20-1,NA,medium-sized,TRBJ2-1,CSAYLLVAQSYNEQFF,TGCAGTGCTTATCTCCTCGTGGCACAATCCTACAATGAGCAGTTCTTC
TRBV29-1,NA,medium-sized,TRBJ1-2,CSASTPTGHYGYTF,TGCAGCGCCAGCACGCCGACAGGCCACTATGGCTACACCTTC
TRBV4-2,NA,NA,TRBJ2-7,CASSQDLAAYEQYF,TGTGCCAGCAGCCAAGACTTGGCTGCCTACGAGCAGTACTTC
TRBV14,NA,NA,TRBJ1-5,CASSQVRQVINEHF,TGTGCCAGCAGCCAAGTGCGGCAGGTAATCAACGAGCATTTT
TRBV4-2,TRBD1,many,TRBJ1-2,CASSQTGEGLYGYTF,TGTGCCAGCAGCCAGACAGGGGAGGGACTATATGGCTACACCTTC
TRBV20-1,NA,many,TRBJ1-5,CSAGAGAQPQHF,TGCAGTGCTGGGGCGGGGGCTCAGCCCCAGCATTTT
TRBV20-1,NA,NA,TRBJ2-7,CSAAPPGPGEQYF,TGCAGTGCTGCCCCCCCCGGTCCGGGAGAGCAGTACTTC
TRBV29-1,TRBD1,medium-sized,TRBJ1-5,CSVRDSLNQPQHF,TGCAGCGTTCGGGACAGCCTCAATCAGCCCCAGCATTTT
TRBV20-1,NA,NA,TRBJ1-5,CSARDHTNQPQHF,TGCAGTGCTAGAGATCACACAAATCAGCCCCAGCATTTT
TRBV30,TRBD2,NA,TRBJ2-1,CAYRRLAGGGRANNEQFF,TGTGCCTACCGCCGACTAGCGGGGGGGGGTCGGGCCAACAATGAGCAGTTCTTC
TRBV4-3,TRBD2,NA,TRBJ2-1,CASSQEGASGIYNEQFF,TGCGCCAGCAGCCAAGAGGGGGCTAGCGGGATCTACAATGAGCAGTTCTTC